The 29 T cell receptor beta chains in this list originate from one sample, sequenced in a study of T cells in tumors after PD-1 blockade. The data were produced by immunoSEQ multiplex PCR, yet TCRdb's version contains in-frame clones alone and is incomplete. The repertoire holds roughly 6,100 clones, around 62% seen once, with roughly 5% in the top ten. Specimen: tumor tissue, collected before anti-PD-1 treatment. Receptors were obtained from a human donor with basal cell carcinoma.

The genes are TRBV3-1 (or the pseudogene TRBV3-2) and TRBJ2-3, with TRBD1 matching 8 bases. The V and J ends lost 5 bases and 2 bases, in that order; junction bases with no gene match: 9. Looked up from germline, CDR1 is LGHDT and CDR2 is YNNKEL (reference sequence). This CDR3 contains 16 residues. In nucleotides, the CDR3 is TGTGCCAGCAGCGGAGACTGGACAGGGAACACAGATACGCAGTATTTT. It codes for CASSGDWTGNTDTQYF.

J is TRBJ1-2 and V is TRBV7-9, with D possibly TRBD1 on 5 matching bases. Germline CDR1 and CDR2: SEHNR and FQNEAQ (reference sequence). V was shortened by 4 bases and J by 7 bases, with 10 bases between the two germline ends. The CDR3 is made up of 12 amino acids. As DNA, the CDR3 is TGTGCCAGCAGCTCCGGGACGATTGGCTACACCTTC. Encoded protein: CASSSGTIGYTF.

Only one count was recorded for this clone. This chain connects TRBV3-1 (or the pseudogene TRBV3-2) to TRBJ2-3; D call uncertain. The CDR3 contains 11 residues. Trimming took off 2 bases at V and 14 bases at J, with 11 bases between the two ends. Germline V gene sequence: CDR1 LGHDT, CDR2 YNNKEL (reference sequence). For the CDR3, the DNA is TGTGCCAGCAGCCAACCTCCGGAATGGTATTTT. It specifies CASSQPPEWYF.

V and J are TRBV11-1 and TRBJ1-1; a possible D gene is TRBD1 (5 bases). V lost 5 bases and J 6 bases, leaving 22 bases between the germline ends. The CDR3 loop spans 16 amino acids. Per germline, CDR1 SGHAT and CDR2 FQDESV (reference sequence). For the CDR3, the DNA is TGTGCCAGCAGCCGAACCGTCGGGACCGTTAGGTCTGAAGCTTTCTTT. Its protein is CASSRTVGTVRSEAFF.

The chain is built from TRBV11-1 and TRBJ2-7; no definite D call. Trimming shortened V by 5 bases and J by 7 bases, and 15 bases separated the two germline ends. Germline lookup yields CDR1 SGHAT and CDR2 FQDESV (reference sequence). The CDR3 covers 13 residues. Here the CDR3 reads CASSVGTLGEQYF. In DNA form, the CDR3 reads TGTGCCAGCAGCGTAGGCACCTTGGGAGAGCAGTACTTC.

This chain uses TRBV5-5 with TRBJ2-7; no clear D gene. V lost 0 bases and J 2 bases, leaving 12 bases between the germline ends. Germline V gene data show CDR1 as SGHKS and CDR2 as YYEKEE (reference sequence). The CDR3 is 15 amino acids. CDR3 loop: CASSLANTPPYEQYF. The CDR3 nucleotides read TGTGCCAGCAGCTTGGCCAACACCCCGCCCTACGAGCAGTACTTC.

The chain joins TRBV7-9 to TRBJ1-2; D unclear. Trimming cost V 0 bases and J 13 bases, with 15 bases left between them. The CDR3 loop spans 13 amino acids. CDR1 is SEHNR, CDR2 FQNEAQ, per germline (reference sequence). This chain's CDR3 is CASSLASEASPTF. CDR3 coding DNA: TGTGCCAGCAGCTTAGCGTCTGAGGCCTCCCCCACCTTC.

V gene TRBV4-1 combines with J gene TRBJ2-1; D is perhaps TRBD2 (5 bases). Germline CDR1 is MGHRA and CDR2 is YSYEKL. The CDR3 spans 15 residues. The germline V and J ends were trimmed by 5 bases and 4 bases, with 15 bases remaining between them. CDR3 loop: CASSAAEGRYNEQFF. CDR3 DNA: TGCGCCAGCAGCGCCGCAGAGGGAAGGTACAATGAGCAGTTCTTC.

On this clone itself: This same CDR3 is encoded by further DNA sequences in the sample. The chain couples TRBV12-3 or TRBV12-4 to TRBJ2-5; D is possibly TRBD2 (5 bases). The CDR3 is made up of 13 amino acids. Trimming stripped 2 bases from V and 4 bases from J, with 8 bases between. The CDR3 loop is CASSLPEGETQYF. The DNA for the CDR3 is TGTGCCAGCAGTTTACCCGAGGGAGAGACCCAGTACTTC.

The chain combines TRBV27 with TRBJ2-1, with TRBD1 matching over 9 bases. This CDR3 has 14 amino acids. Looked up from germline, CDR1 is MNHEY and CDR2 is SMNVEV (reference sequence). Losses at the gene ends were 8 bases for V and 7 bases for J; bases not matched to a gene: 9. The CDR3 DNA follows: TGTGCCAGCGCAACAGGGGGCTTAAGGAATGAGCAGTTCTTC. Translating gives CASATGGLRNEQFF.

This clone has only a few counts. This chain links TRBV6-4 with TRBJ1-2, with D uncertain. The CDR3 loop spans 14 amino acids. V lost 0 bases and J 6 bases, leaving 11 bases between the germline ends. Germline CDR1 reads MRHNA; CDR2 reads SNTAGT. This chain's CDR3 is CASSDSGGRDGYTF. The DNA for the CDR3 is TGTGCCAGCAGTGACTCGGGAGGGAGGGATGGCTACACCTTC.

This CDR3 is CASSRGWGSNNEQFF. DNA of the CDR3: TGTGCCAGCAGCCGGGGCTGGGGGAGTAATAATGAGCAGTTCTTC. The genes are TRBV3-1 (or the pseudogene TRBV3-2) and TRBJ2-1; D may match TRBD1 or TRBD2 (5 bases each). Trimming removed 4 bases from V and 7 bases from J, with 17 bases in between. Germline CDR1 is LGHDT and CDR2 is YNNKEL (reference sequence). This CDR3 has 15 amino acids.

The chain recombines TRBV3-1 (or the pseudogene TRBV3-2) with TRBJ1-2; D call uncertain. Trimming pared 6 bases from V and 2 bases from J, leaving 19 bases between. Per germline, CDR1 LGHDT and CDR2 YNNKEL (reference sequence). The CDR3 loop spans 16 amino acids. CDR3 nucleotides: TGTGCCAGCAGTTCCTACTGGGCCGCTACGAACTATGGCTACACCTTC. This codes for CASSSYWAATNYGYTF.

This clone was recorded only once. V gene TRBV2 combines with J gene TRBJ1-1, with D perhaps TRBD1 (5 bases). Germline CDR1 reads SNHLY; CDR2 reads FYNNEI. This CDR3 spans 14 amino acids. The V end lost 7 bases, the J end lost 4 bases, and 16 bases lay between the germline ends. CDR3 nucleotide sequence: TGTGCCAGCACCCAGGACGTTGGGGGCACTGAAGCTTTCTTT. Residues: CASTQDVGGTEAFF.

This clone was observed a single time. This chain uses TRBV9 with TRBJ2-5; 9 positions match TRBD1. After removal of 4 bases from V and 3 bases from J, the junction contained 13 bases not matched to a gene. The CDR3 loop spans 17 amino acids. The germline CDR1 and CDR2 sequences are SGDLS and YYNGEE. This CDR3 reads CASSPGSTGGAKETQYF. The CDR3 DNA is TGTGCCAGCAGCCCGGGATCGACAGGGGGAGCGAAAGAGACCCAGTACTTC.

This chain links TRBV3-1 (or the pseudogene TRBV3-2) with TRBJ1-1, with 8 bases matching TRBD1. The CDR3 consists of 14 residues. Germline V gene data show CDR1 as LGHDT and CDR2 as YNNKEL (reference sequence). The ends lost 6 bases at V and 4 bases at J; junction bases unmatched: 7. CDR3 region: CASRRGQGSTEAFF. The DNA for the CDR3 is TGTGCCAGCAGACGAGGACAGGGCTCCACTGAAGCTTTCTTT.

The genes are TRBV5-5 and TRBJ1-2; D gene unclear. Germline V lookup: CDR1 SGHKS, CDR2 YYEKEE (reference sequence). CDR3 length: 15 amino acids. V gave up 1 base and J gave up 1 base, with 11 bases separating them. DNA of the CDR3: TGTGCCAGCAGCTTGAGGGCGGAGGATAACTATGGCTACACCTTC. Translating it yields CASSLRAEDNYGYTF.

This rearrangement joins TRBV19 to TRBJ1-2; 8 bases line up with TRBD1. The V and J ends lost 9 bases and 8 bases, in that order; junction bases with no gene match: 8. Germline V lookup: CDR1 LNHDA, CDR2 SQIVND (reference sequence). The CDR3 sequence is 12 residues long. The CDR3 here is CASQDRVEGYTF. In nucleotides, the CDR3 is TGTGCCAGCCAGGACAGGGTGGAGGGCTACACCTTC.

The chain links TRBV3-1 (or the pseudogene TRBV3-2) to TRBJ2-6; a possible D gene is TRBD1 (6 bases). Germline V gene sequence: CDR1 LGHDT, CDR2 YNNKEL (reference sequence). This CDR3 comprises 16 residues. With 4 bases removed from V and 0 bases from J, the gap between germline ends came to 10 bases. CDR3 nucleotides: TGTGCCAGCAGCCCCCAGGGGCGCTCTGGGGCCAACGTCCTGACTTTC. Its translation: CASSPQGRSGANVLTF.

Points on this clone: This specimen includes other DNA sequences encoding the same CDR3. This chain joins TRBV9 and TRBJ2-7, with 9 bases aligning to TRBD1. The CDR3 consists of 14 residues. Germline values: CDR1 SGDLS, CDR2 YYNGEE. Germline trimming cut 0 bases from V and 4 bases from J; bases unmatched to any gene: 2. The CDR3 reads CASSVEGQGYEQYF. The DNA for the CDR3 is TGTGCCAGCAGCGTAGAAGGACAGGGGTACGAGCAGTACTTC.

The chain couples TRBV7-8 to TRBJ1-5; 8 bases agree with TRBD1. Trimming cost V 1 base and J 4 bases; bases outside gene matches: 3. CDR3 length equals 15 residues. CDR1 is SGHVS and CDR2 is FQNEAQ in the germline V gene. This chain's CDR3 is CASSLGRGPNQPQHF. CDR3 DNA sequence: TGTGCCAGCAGCTTAGGCAGGGGGCCTAATCAGCCCCAGCATTTT.

V gene TRBV13 combines with J gene TRBJ1-1, with TRBD1 as a possible D gene (6 bases). The CDR3 totals 20 residues. Trimming cost V 3 bases and J 0 bases, with 26 bases left between them. CDR1 and CDR2 from the germline V gene are PRHDT and FYEKMQ (reference sequence). CDR3 sequence reads: CASSLYQRRRGRGMNTEAFF. The CDR3 DNA reads TGTGCCAGCAGCTTGTACCAACGGCGGAGGGGTAGGGGGATGAACACTGAAGCTTTCTTT. Drawing the rest from reference TRBV13 and TRBJ1-1, the complete variable domain is AAGVIQSPRHLIKEKRETATLKCYPIPRHDTVYWYQQGPGQDPQFLISFYEKMQSDKGSIPDRFSAQQFSDYHSELNMSSLELGDSALYFCASSLYQRRRGRGMNTEAFFGQGTRLTVV.

This clone is large by share. This chain joins TRBV2 and TRBJ1-3; D gene uncertain. This CDR3 contains 14 residues. Germline loops: CDR1 SNHLY, CDR2 FYNNEI. Deletions cut 4 bases from V and 1 base from J, with 8 bases between. CDR3: CASSGRTSGNTIYF. CDR3 DNA: TGTGCCAGCAGTGGACGGACTTCTGGAAACACCATATATTTT.

In its sample, this clone was seen a few times. This chain connects TRBV6-1 to TRBJ1-1; D might be TRBD1 (5 bases). This CDR3 is 13 amino acids long. V shed 3 bases and J shed 1 base, with 6 bases lying between them. Looked up from germline, CDR1 is MNHNS and CDR2 is SASEGT. CDR3 nucleotides: TGTGCCAGCAGTGACAGGGCGAACACTGAAGCTTTCTTT. Translating it yields CASSDRANTEAFF.

V gene TRBV2 combines with J gene TRBJ1-1, with TRBD1 matching over 7 bases. Germline CDR1 is SNHLY and CDR2 is FYNNEI. The CDR3 has 17 residues. The J segment lost 1 base and the V segment lost 3 bases, leaving 11 bases of the junction unmatched. The CDR3 loop reads CASSEEPPGQWNTEAFF. CDR3 sequence (DNA): TGTGCCAGCAGTGAGGAACCCCCGGGACAGTGGAACACTGAAGCTTTCTTT. Drawing the rest from reference TRBV2 and TRBJ1-1, the complete variable domain is EPEVTQTPSHQVTQMGQEVILRCVPISNHLYFYWYRQILGQKVEFLVSFYNNEISEKSEIFDDQFSVERPDGSNFTLKIRSTKLEDSAMYFCASSEEPPGQWNTEAFFGQGTRLTVV.

J is TRBJ2-2 and V is TRBV6-5, with D possibly being TRBD1 (5 bases). Trimming stripped 6 bases from V and 7 bases from J, with 9 bases between. The CDR3 is 12 amino acids. Germline lookup yields CDR1 MNHEY and CDR2 SVGAGI. The CDR3 DNA reads as TGTGCCAGCAGCCGTCAGGGCGGGGAGCTGTTTTTT. As protein: CASSRQGGELFF.

The sample holds a few counts of this clone. The chain uses TRBV19 and TRBJ1-6; unclear D gene. The V end lost 3 bases, the J end lost 3 bases, and 9 bases lay between the germline ends. This CDR3 spans 15 amino acids. Per the germline V gene, CDR1 is LNHDA and CDR2 is SQIVND (reference sequence). DNA for the CDR3: TGTGCCAGTAGTATTTACCGACACTATAATTCACCCCTCCACTTT. This translates into CASSIYRHYNSPLHF.

The chain employs TRBV2 and TRBJ2-2; 9 nucleotides match TRBD1. This CDR3 has 18 amino acids. Trimming cost V 3 bases and J 6 bases; bases outside gene matches: 14. The V gene's germline CDR1 is SNHLY and CDR2 FYNNEI. CDR3 sequence (DNA): TGTGCCAGCAGTGAGCAGCCCGGGGGGACAGGGATTGCCGGGGAGCTGTTTTTT. It is translated as CASSEQPGGTGIAGELFF.

The chain uses TRBV7-9 and TRBJ2-1, with D uncertain. CDR1 and CDR2 (germline): SEHNR, FQNEAQ (reference sequence). The ends were cut back, 1 base at V and 9 bases at J, with 10 bases in the middle. The CDR3 runs to 13 residues. CDR3 in DNA: TGTGCCAGCAGCTTAGAGAGTTTCGGTGAGCAGTTCTTC. Protein sequence: CASSLESFGEQFF.